Listed here is a single T cell receptor (beta chain). Its cognate antigen is unknown. This entry comes from a study of cytomegalovirus exposure and HLA in healthy donors. Study results and limitations: Upon later analysis, TCR association rates were observed to vary by HLA locus, being highest for DRB1 and lowest for HLA-C. A reported reduction in N-insertions relative to the roughly 610-donor mean was seen in an Asian-associated ancestry cluster in a later analysis. Many donors carried some public TCRs, although rarity characterized most TCR sequences. Later analysis identified a missense DCLRE1C variant that was linked to TCR beta V- and J-gene trimming.

Amplification used 60 Vbeta primers and 13 Jbeta primers. Generated by immunoSEQ multiplex PCR, the TCRdb table keeps only in-frame clones and is missing some. The sample table sets out tens of thousands of clones. The V gene lost 0 bases and the J gene lost 4 bases, with 6 bases spanning the gap. Looked up from germline, CDR1 is MNHEY and CDR2 is SVGAGI. This CDR3 spans 13 amino acids. Input material: PBMCs. The sequence derives from a man in his 60s in good health and CMV-seropositive. The chain carries TRBV6-5 and TRBJ2-5; D is unresolved. Here the CDR3 DNA reads TGTGCCAGCAGTTACTCGATGCGAGAGACCCAGTACTTC. This translates into CASSYSMRETQYF.